This TCR beta chain emerged from a study of CD8+CD57+ T cells in acquired aplastic anemia. CDR1 and CDR2 (germline): DFQATT, SNEGSKA (reference sequence). Unmatched junction bases numbered 11, after V lost 5 bases and J lost 7 bases. The CDR3 consists of 14 residues. Sequencing was done on patients that had shown CD8+CD57+ cell expansion by flow cytometry. Patient blood was sampled before any therapy had been received. A word on this clonotype: The antigen remains undetermined.

Study results and caveats: It was found that approximately 29 CD8+ CDR3 sequences were shared between patients and controls.

The TCR beta profiling, which covered VDJ combination and CDR3 sequence, was carried out using genomic DNA as the template. From the reads, TCRdb called clonotypes with MiXCR, one entry per CDR3 protein. The sample holds just over 200,000 distinct CDR3 sequences, roughly 60% seen once. This clonotype was obtained from a human donor with aplastic anemia. The rearrangement joins TRBV20-1 to TRBJ1-1; 9 bases are shared with TRBD1. Specimen: sorted CD4+, CD8+, or CD8+CD57+ T cells (not recorded which) from PBMCs. The CDR3 spells CSAWSGTGNYEAFF. CDR3 DNA: TGCAGTGCTTGGTCCGGGACAGGGAACTATGAAGCTTTCTTT.